Here is one T cell receptor (beta chain) with its context. Its antigen is currently unknown. This CDR3 has 13 amino acids. V lost 7 bases to trimming and J lost 2 bases, with 11 bases between them. The sample originates from a study of T cell responses to AZD1222 COVID-19 vaccine. The assay was immunoSEQ multiplex PCR, and TCRdb's table has in-frame clones only and misses some. The table includes 110,000 or so clones, approximately 86% detected once. Regarding the study as a whole: Only five or six AZD1222 recipients were seropositive at baseline. Repertoires were sampled only after the peak T cell response.

This clonotype originated in an adult in good health. The sequenced sample was peripheral blood, obtained on day 0 of AZD1222 vaccination. The V and J genes are TRBV12-3 or TRBV12-4 and TRBJ1-2; the D is unclear. DNA for the CDR3: TGTGCCAGCACTCCGGGCCCCAACTATGGCTACACCTTC. Translated: CASTPGPNYGYTF.